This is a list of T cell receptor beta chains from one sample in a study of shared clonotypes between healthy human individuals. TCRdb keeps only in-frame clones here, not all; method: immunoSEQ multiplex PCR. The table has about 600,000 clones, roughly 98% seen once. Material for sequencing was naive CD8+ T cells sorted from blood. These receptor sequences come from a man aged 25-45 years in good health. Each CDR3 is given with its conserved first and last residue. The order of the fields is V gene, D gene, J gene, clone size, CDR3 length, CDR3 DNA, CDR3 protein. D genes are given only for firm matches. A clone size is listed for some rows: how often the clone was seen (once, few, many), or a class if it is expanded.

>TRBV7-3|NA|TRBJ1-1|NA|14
TGTGCCAGCAGCTTAACTTTGATGAACACTGAAGCTTTCTTT
CASSLTLMNTEAFF
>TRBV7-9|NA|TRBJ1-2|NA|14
TGTGCCAGCAGCCCCAGGGGATCGGGCTATGGCTACACCTTC
CASSPRGSGYGYTF
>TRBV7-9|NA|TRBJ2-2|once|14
TGTGCCAGCAGCCCCTGGGACAAGTCCGGGGAGCTGTTTTTT
CASSPWDKSGELFF
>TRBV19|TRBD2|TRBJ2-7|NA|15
TGTGCCAGTAGTTTTGGAGCGGGAGGGTCACGCGAGCAGTACTTC
CASSFGAGGSREQYF
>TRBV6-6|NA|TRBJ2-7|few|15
TGTGCCAGCAGTTACACTGAGATTATGTCCTACGAGCAGTACTTC
CASSYTEIMSYEQYF
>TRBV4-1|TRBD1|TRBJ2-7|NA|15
TGCGCCAGCAGCCATCCCGGGACAGGGGGCTACGAGCAGTACTTC
CASSHPGTGGYEQYF
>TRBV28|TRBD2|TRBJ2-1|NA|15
TGTGCCAGCAGCCACTTAGCGGGGCGTTACAATGAGCAGTTCTTC
CASSHLAGRYNEQFF
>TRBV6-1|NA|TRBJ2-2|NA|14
TGTGCCAGCAGCCTGTGGGATTTGAGCGGGGAGCTGTTTTTT
CASSLWDLSGELFF
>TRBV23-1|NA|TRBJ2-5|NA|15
TGCGCCAGCAGTCATCGACAGGAGAGGTGGGAGACCCAGTACTTC
CASSHRQERWETQYF
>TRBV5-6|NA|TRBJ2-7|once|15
TGTGCCAGCAGCTTGGGGGCCGACAGGACTTACGAGCAGTACTTC
CASSLGADRTYEQYF
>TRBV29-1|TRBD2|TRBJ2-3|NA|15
TGCAGCGTTGAACTAGCGGGAGTCGCGGAAGATACGCAGTATTTT
CSVELAGVAEDTQYF
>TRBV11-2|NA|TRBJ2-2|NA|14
TGTGCCAGCAGCCAGTCAGAACTCCACGGGGAGCTGTTTTTT
CASSQSELHGELFF
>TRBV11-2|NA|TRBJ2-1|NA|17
TGTGCCAGCAGCTTAGAATTAGGGGGGATCTCCTACAATGAGCAGTTCTTC
CASSLELGGISYNEQFF
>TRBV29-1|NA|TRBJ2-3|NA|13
TGCAGCGTTGACGGGGCAGGGAAAGATACGCAGTATTTT
CSVDGAGKDTQYF
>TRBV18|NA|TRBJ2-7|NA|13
TGTGCCAGCTCACCACTTTCCCCCTACGAGCAGTACTTC
CASSPLSPYEQYF
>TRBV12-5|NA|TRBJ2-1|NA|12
TGTGCTAGTGGTTCGGAGTCCAATGAGCAGTTCTTC
CASGSESNEQFF
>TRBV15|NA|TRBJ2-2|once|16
TGTGCCACCAGCCTGGTCAGGAGGGGTAAGACCGGGGAGCTGTTTTTT
CATSLVRRGKTGELFF
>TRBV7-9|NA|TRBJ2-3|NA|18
TGTGCCAGCAGCGCCCGCCGAGTAGCGGAAGCTAGCACAGATACGCAGTATTTT
CASSARRVAEASTDTQYF
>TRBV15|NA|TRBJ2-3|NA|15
TGTGCCGTCCATCATTTGGGGGCGGGGACAGATACGCAGTATTTT
CAVHHLGAGTDTQYF
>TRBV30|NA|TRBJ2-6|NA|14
TGTGCCTGGAGTAAAGGGACTGGGGCCAACGTCCTGACTTTC
CAWSKGTGANVLTF
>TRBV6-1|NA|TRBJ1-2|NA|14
TGTGCCAGCAGTGAAGCTTTCAGGGAATATGGCTACACCTTC
CASSEAFREYGYTF
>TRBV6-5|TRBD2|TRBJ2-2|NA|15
TGTGCCACCTCAGCCCAGACTAGCGGGAATGGGGAGCTGTTTTTT
CATSAQTSGNGELFF
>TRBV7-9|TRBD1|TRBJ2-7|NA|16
TGTGCCAGCAGCTGGGCGCCGGGACAGGGGGCTCACGAGCAGTACTTC
CASSWAPGQGAHEQYF
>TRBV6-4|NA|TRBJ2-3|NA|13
TGTGCCAGCAGGGCAGGTGGCACAGATACGCAGTATTTT
CASRAGGTDTQYF
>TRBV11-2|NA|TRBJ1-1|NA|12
TGTGCCAGCAGCTCATTCCGGGAAGAAGCTTTCTTT
CASSSFREEAFF
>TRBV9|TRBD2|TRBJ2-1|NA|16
TGTGCCAGCAGCGTCGAGGCGAGCGGGAGGCCTAATGAGCAGTTCTTC
CASSVEASGRPNEQFF
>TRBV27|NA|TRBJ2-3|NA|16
TGTGCCAGCAGTTTATGGGCTAGCCCTCGCGGAGATACGCAGTATTTT
CASSLWASPRGDTQYF
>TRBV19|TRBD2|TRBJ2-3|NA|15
TGTGCCAGTTGGCCCACTAGCGGGAGTGACGGTACGCAGTATTTT
CASWPTSGSDGTQYF
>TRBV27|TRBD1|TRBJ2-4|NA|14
TGTGCCAGCAGTTTATCCACAGGGGGAAACATTCAGTACTTC
CASSLSTGGNIQYF
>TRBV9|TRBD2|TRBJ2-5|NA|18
TGTGCCAGCAGCGCCAGGACTAGCGGGAGTGAAGGCGGAGAGACCCAGTACTTC
CASSARTSGSEGGETQYF
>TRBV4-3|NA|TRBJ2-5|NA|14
TGCGCCAGCAGCCAAGGAGGGGGTTCAGAGACCCAGTACTTC
CASSQGGGSETQYF
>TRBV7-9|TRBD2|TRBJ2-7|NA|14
TGTGCCAGCAGCTTAGTAGCGGGAAAAAACGAGCAGTACTTC
CASSLVAGKNEQYF
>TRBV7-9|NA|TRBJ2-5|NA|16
TGTGCCAGCAGCTTAGTGTCCACCAAGGGGGAAGAGACCCAGTACTTC
CASSLVSTKGEETQYF
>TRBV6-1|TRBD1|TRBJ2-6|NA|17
TGTGCCAGCAGTGGGAGACAGGGGGAATCTGGGGCCAACGTCCTGACTTTC
CASSGRQGESGANVLTF
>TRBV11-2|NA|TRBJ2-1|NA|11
TGTGCCAGCAGCTTGGACAATGAGCAGTTCTTC
CASSLDNEQFF